Presented here are 15 T cell receptor beta chains from one specimen sequenced in a study of cytotoxic CD8 clonotypes in ibrutinib-treated CLL. Clones were sequenced by immunoSEQ multiplex PCR, and TCRdb holds only the in-frame ones, with some missing. The table has about 160,000 clones, more than 65% seen once; the top ten hold approximately 2%. Source: PBMCs, taken after 12 months of ibrutinib treatment. Receptor source: a human donor with chronic lymphocytic leukemia.

The chain recombines TRBV4-2 with TRBJ2-1; D unclear. V gave up 0 bases and J gave up 8 bases, with 14 bases separating them. The germline CDR1 and CDR2 sequences are LGHNA and YNFKEQ. This CDR3 is built from 15 residues. The CDR3 sequence: CASSQEGYVFHEQFF. The CDR3 bases are TGTGCCAGCAGCCAAGAGGGGTATGTTTTCCATGAGCAGTTCTTC.

This clone was seen only once. This chain uses TRBV7-7 with TRBJ2-5, with a possible D match to TRBD2 (7 bases). Germline-derived CDR1 and CDR2 are SSHAT and FNYEAQ (reference sequence). The CDR3 covers 14 residues. The V gene lost 6 bases and the J gene lost 7 bases, with 18 bases spanning the gap. CDR3 residues: CASSRGGAGVTQYF. The CDR3 nucleotides are TGTGCCAGCAGTCGTGGGGGGGCCGGAGTGACCCAGTACTTC.

The V call is TRBV20-1, the J call TRBJ1-1; no clear D. The CDR3 runs to 11 residues. V lost 0 bases and J 10 bases, leaving 9 bases between the germline ends. The V gene's germline CDR1 is DFQATT and CDR2 SNEGSKA (reference sequence). The CDR3 sequence is CSARDQLLAFF. The CDR3 coding sequence is TGCAGTGCTAGAGATCAACTGCTAGCTTTCTTT.

CDR3 DNA: TGTGCCAGTAGTATGGGAGTTACTAATCAGCCCCAGCATTTT. Translated: CASSMGVTNQPQHF. The rearrangement uses TRBV19 and TRBJ1-5; D unclear. This CDR3 contains 14 residues. In germline, CDR1 is LNHDA, CDR2 SQIVND (reference sequence). The V end was cut by 3 bases, the J end by 4 bases, with 10 bases between.

This clone was observed a single time. This CDR3 reads CASSQRQGSNIHYGYTF. The CDR3 nucleotides are TGTGCCAGCAGCCAAAGACAGGGCTCGAATATACACTATGGCTACACCTTC. This chain links TRBV7-2 with TRBJ1-2; 7 bases are a match to TRBD1. The CDR3 is 17 amino acids. V dropped 5 bases and J dropped 3; count of bases not matched to a gene: 15. Germline V gene lookup returns CDR1 SGHTA and CDR2 FQGNSA.

The chain uses TRBV5-1 and TRBJ1-1; 9 bases fit TRBD1. V gave up 3 bases and J gave up 1 base; unmatched junction bases: 10. CDR3 size: 17 residues. Germline CDR1 SGHRS, CDR2 YFSETQ. CDR3 DNA sequence: TGCGCCAGCAGCTCCGTCCCGGGACAGGGCTGGAACACTGAAGCTTTCTTT. As protein: CASSSVPGQGWNTEAFF.

This clone was counted a few times. The V gene is TRBV5-1, the J gene TRBJ1-2, with D maybe TRBD1 (5 bases). Germline V gene lookup returns CDR1 SGHRS and CDR2 YFSETQ. V dropped 4 bases and J dropped 5 bases, with 18 bases sitting between them. The CDR3 has 15 amino acids. The CDR3 loop reads CASSREGHHEYGYTF. CDR3 DNA: TGCGCCAGCAGCCGGGAGGGGCATCACGAGTATGGCTACACCTTC.

This clone is a singleton in its sample. The rearrangement joins TRBV6-1 to TRBJ2-5; D uncertain. Germline V gene sequence: CDR1 MNHNS, CDR2 SASEGT. The CDR3 extends over 11 amino acids. Trimming cost V 1 base and J 3 bases, with 0 bases left between them. In DNA form, the CDR3 reads TGTGCCAGCAGTGAAGAAGAGACCCAGTACTTC. Residues: CASSEEETQYF.

The V and J genes are TRBV19 and TRBJ2-2; TRBD2 aligns across 10 bases. The trim removed 9 bases at V and 2 bases at J, leaving 12 bases unmatched. CDR3 length equals 17 residues. CDR1 LNHDA and CDR2 SQIVND come from the germline V gene (reference sequence). The CDR3 nucleotides read TGTGCCAGCGAACCCGGGACTAGCGATAGAAACACCGGGGAGCTGTTTTTT. Translating gives CASEPGTSDRNTGELFF.

The gene calls are TRBV6-1 and TRBJ1-6, with 9 positions matching TRBD1. Germline CDR1 reads MNHNS; CDR2 reads SASEGT. CDR3 size: 15 residues. Trimming at V came to 5 bases and at J to 10 bases, leaving 9 bases not matched to a gene. This CDR3 reads CASSTPTGGRSPLHF. The CDR3 DNA follows: TGTGCCAGCAGTACTCCGACAGGGGGTCGGTCACCCCTCCACTTT.

The chain recombines TRBV6-5 with TRBJ1-5; no reliable D call. V lost 7 bases to trimming and J lost 7 bases, with 14 bases between them. From germline, CDR1 is MNHEY and CDR2 SVGAGI. The CDR3 loop spans 13 amino acids. The CDR3 DNA reads as TGTGCCAGCACCCCCCCGGCGGGCCAGCCCCAGCATTTT. It encodes CASTPPAGQPQHF.

The chain employs TRBV7-3 and TRBJ2-1; 8 bases map to TRBD2. CDR3 length: 14 residues. V lost 2 bases and J lost 5; bases outside the gene matches: 2. Germline loops: CDR1 SGHTA, CDR2 FQGTGA. Written as DNA, the CDR3 is TGTGCCAGCAGCTTAGGTAGCGGGGACAATGAGCAGTTCTTC. Translated: CASSLGSGDNEQFF.

This chain connects TRBV28 to TRBJ2-3, with D possibly being TRBD1 (6 bases). This CDR3 contains 12 residues. CDR1 and CDR2 (germline): MDHEN, SYDVKM. The ends were cut back, 10 bases at V and 0 bases at J, with 8 bases in the middle. CDR3 sequence reads: CATGTSTDTQYF. Here the CDR3 DNA reads TGTGCCACCGGGACAAGCACAGATACGCAGTATTTT.

With regard to this clone: Mismatch with germline at one junction end may stem from a read error. This chain uses TRBV18 with TRBJ2-1; D not certain. The V gene's germline CDR1 is KGHSH and CDR2 LQKENI. The CDR3 totals 13 residues. The CDR3: CASSPPTHNEQFF. The CDR3 DNA reads as TGTGCCAGCTCCCCACCCACTCACAATGAGCAGTTCTTC.

The gene calls are TRBV28 and TRBJ1-5; the D gene is possibly TRBD1 (6 bases). CDR1 is MDHEN and CDR2 is SYDVKM in the germline V gene. The CDR3 has 13 amino acids. V was cut by 8 bases and J by 7 bases, with 15 bases left in between. The CDR3 DNA is TGTGCCAGCTCCCCAGGGGCGAGACAGCCCCAGCATTTT. Its translation is CASSPGARQPQHF.